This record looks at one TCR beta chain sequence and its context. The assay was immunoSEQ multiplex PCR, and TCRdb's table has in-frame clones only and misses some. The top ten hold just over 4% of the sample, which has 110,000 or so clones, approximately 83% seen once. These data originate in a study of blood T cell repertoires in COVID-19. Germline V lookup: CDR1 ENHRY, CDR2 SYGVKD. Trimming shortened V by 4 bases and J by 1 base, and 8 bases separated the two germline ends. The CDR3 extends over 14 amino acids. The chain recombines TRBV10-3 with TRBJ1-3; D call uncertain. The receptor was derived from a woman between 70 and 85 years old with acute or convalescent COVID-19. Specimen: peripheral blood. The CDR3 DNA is TGTGCCATCAGTGCGGGGTCTTCTGGAAACACCATATATTTT. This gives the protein CAISAGSSGNTIYF.